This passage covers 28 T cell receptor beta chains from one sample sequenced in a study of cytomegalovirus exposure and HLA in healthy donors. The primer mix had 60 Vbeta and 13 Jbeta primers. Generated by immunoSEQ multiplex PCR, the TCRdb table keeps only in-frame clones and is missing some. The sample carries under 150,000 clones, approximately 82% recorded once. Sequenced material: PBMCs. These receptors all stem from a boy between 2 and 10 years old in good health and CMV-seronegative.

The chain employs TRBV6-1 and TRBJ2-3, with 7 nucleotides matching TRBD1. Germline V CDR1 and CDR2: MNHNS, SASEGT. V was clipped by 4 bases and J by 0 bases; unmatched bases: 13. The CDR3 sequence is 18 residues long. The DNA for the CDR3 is TGTGCCAGCAGTGGTGGGCTGGGACAGCGCCCTAGCACAGATACGCAGTATTTT. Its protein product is CASSGGLGQRPSTDTQYF.

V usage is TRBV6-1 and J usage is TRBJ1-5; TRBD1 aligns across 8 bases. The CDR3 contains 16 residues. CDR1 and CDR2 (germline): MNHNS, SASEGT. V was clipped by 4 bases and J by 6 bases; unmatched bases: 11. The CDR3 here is CASSGPDRGGGQPQHF. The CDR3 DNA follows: TGTGCCAGCAGTGGCCCCGACAGGGGAGGGGGTCAGCCCCAGCATTTT.

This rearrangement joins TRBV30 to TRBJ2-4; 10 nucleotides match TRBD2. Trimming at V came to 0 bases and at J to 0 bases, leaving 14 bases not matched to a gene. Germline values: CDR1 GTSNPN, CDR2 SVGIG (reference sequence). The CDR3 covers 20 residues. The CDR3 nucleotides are TGTGCCTGGAGTGTACTAGGGCTAGCGGGAGAGGGACTAGCCAAAAACATTCAGTACTTC. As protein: CAWSVLGLAGEGLAKNIQYF.

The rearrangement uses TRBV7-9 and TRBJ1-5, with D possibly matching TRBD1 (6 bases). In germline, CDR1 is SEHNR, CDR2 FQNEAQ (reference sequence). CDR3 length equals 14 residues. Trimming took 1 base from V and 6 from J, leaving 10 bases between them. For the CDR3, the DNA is TGTGCCAGCAGCTTAGGAGGGGGAGTTCAGCCCCAGCATTTT. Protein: CASSLGGGVQPQHF.

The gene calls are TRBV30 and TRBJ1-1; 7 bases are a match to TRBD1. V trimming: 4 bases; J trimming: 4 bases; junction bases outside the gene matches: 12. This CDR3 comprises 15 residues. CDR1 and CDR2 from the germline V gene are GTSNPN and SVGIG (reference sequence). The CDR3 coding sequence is TGTGCCTGGACCAATCTCGACAGGGTAGGCACTGAAGCTTTCTTT. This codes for CAWTNLDRVGTEAFF.

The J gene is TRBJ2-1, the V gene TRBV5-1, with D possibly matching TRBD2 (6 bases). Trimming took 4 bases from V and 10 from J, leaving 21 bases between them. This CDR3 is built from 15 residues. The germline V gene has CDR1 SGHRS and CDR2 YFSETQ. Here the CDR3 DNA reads TGCGCCAGCAGCAGTTCCGGGACTTGGGACGGGGAGCAGTTCTTC. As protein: CASSSSGTWDGEQFF.

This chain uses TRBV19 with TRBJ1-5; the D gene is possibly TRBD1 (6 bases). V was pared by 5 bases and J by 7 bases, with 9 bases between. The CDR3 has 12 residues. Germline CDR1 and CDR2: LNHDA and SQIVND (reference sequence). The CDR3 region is CASSQGRQPQHF. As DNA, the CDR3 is TGTGCCAGTAGTCAGGGGAGACAGCCCCAGCATTTT.

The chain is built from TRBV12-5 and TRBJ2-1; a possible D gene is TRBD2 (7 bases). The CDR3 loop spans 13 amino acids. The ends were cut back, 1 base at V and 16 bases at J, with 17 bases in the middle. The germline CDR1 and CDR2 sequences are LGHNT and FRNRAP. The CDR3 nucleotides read TGTGCTAGTGGTTTGGGCCGTGACGGGGGGCAATTCTTC. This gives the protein CASGLGRDGGQFF.

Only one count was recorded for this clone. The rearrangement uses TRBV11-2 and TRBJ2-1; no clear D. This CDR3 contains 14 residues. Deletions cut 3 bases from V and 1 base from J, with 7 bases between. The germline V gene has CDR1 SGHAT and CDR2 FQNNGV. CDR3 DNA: TGTGCCAGCAGCTTTTATGCGTCCTACAATGAGCAGTTCTTC. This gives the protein CASSFYASYNEQFF.

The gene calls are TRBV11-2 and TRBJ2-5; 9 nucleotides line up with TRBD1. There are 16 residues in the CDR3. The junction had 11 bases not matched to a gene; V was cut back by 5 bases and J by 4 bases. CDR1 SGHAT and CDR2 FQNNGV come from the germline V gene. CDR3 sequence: CASSPLAGTGLETQYF. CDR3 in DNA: TGTGCCAGCAGCCCCCTGGCTGGGACAGGGCTAGAGACCCAGTACTTC.

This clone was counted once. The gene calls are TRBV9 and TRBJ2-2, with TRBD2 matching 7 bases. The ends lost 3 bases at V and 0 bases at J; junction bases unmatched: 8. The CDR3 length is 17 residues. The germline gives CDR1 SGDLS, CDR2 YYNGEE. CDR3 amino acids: CASSAFGGRTNTGELFF. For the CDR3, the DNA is TGTGCCAGCAGCGCCTTCGGGGGGAGGACGAACACCGGGGAGCTGTTTTTT.

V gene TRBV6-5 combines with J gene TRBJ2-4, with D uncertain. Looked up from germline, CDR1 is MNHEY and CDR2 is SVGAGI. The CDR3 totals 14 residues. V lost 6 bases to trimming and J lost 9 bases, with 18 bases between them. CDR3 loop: CASSSVTSTGIQYF. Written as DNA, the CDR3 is TGTGCCAGCAGCTCCGTCACTTCAACGGGCATTCAGTACTTC.

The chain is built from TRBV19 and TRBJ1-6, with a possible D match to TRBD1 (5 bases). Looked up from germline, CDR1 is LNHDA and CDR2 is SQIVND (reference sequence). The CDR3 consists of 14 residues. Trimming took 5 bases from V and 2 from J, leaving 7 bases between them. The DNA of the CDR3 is TGTGCCAGTAGTCAGGGTCCCTATAATTCACCCCTCCACTTT. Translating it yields CASSQGPYNSPLHF. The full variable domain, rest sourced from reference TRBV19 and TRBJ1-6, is DGGITQSPKYLFRKEGQNVTLSCEQNLNHDAMYWYRQDPGQGLRLIYYSQIVNDFQKGDIAEGYSVSREKKESFPLTVTSAQKNPTAFYLCASSQGPYNSPLHFGNGTRLTVT.

CDR3 coding DNA: TGCAGCGTAACCCAAGACTGGGAAGAGACCCAGTACTTC. Translated, it gives CSVTQDWEETQYF. This sequence joins TRBV29-1 and TRBJ2-5; D is unclear. This CDR3 is 13 amino acids long. V lost 6 bases to trimming and J lost 3 bases, with 14 bases between them. Germline V lookup: CDR1 SQVTM, CDR2 ANQGSEA.

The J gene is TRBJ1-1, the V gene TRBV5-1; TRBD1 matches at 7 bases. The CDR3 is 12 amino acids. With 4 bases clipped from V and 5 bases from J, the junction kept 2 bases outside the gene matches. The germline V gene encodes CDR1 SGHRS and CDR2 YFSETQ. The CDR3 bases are TGCGCCAGCAGCACAGGGGAAACTGAAGCTTTCTTT. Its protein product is CASSTGETEAFF.

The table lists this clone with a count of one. The CDR3 coding sequence is TGCGCCAGCAGCCGTCCACAGGGGGGTACGGGGGAGCTGTTTTTT. Protein sequence: CASSRPQGGTGELFF. The chain uses TRBV4-1 and TRBJ2-2, with 8 positions matching TRBD1. Losses at the gene ends were 4 bases for V and 8 bases for J; bases not matched to a gene: 9. The V gene's germline CDR1 is MGHRA and CDR2 YSYEKL. The CDR3 runs 15 residues.

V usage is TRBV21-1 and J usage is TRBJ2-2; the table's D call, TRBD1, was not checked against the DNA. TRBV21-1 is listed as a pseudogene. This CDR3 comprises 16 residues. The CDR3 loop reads CASSVCPGRAKEELFF. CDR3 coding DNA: TGTGCCAGCAGCGTTTGTCCGGGCAGGGCGAAGGAGGAGCTGTTTTTT.

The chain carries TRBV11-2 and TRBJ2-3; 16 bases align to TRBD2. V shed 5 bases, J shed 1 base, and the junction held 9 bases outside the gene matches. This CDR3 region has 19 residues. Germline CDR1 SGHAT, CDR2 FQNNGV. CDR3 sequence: CASSQGGLAGGRGTDTQYF. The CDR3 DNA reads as TGTGCCAGCAGCCAGGGGGGACTAGCGGGGGGGAGGGGCACAGATACGCAGTATTTT.

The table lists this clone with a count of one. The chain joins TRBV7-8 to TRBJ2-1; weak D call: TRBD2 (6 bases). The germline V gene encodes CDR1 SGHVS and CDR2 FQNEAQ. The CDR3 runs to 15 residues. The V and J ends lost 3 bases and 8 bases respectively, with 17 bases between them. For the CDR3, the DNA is TGTGCCAGCAGCTTTATTGGGGGGAGTTTCGATGAGCAGTTCTTC. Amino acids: CASSFIGGSFDEQFF.

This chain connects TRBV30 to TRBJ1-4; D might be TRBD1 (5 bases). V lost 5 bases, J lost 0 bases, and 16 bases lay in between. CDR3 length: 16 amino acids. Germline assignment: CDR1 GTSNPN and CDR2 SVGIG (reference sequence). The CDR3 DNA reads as TGTGCCTGGGGGGCCAGCGGGATTGCAACTAATGAAAAACTGTTTTTT. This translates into CAWGASGIATNEKLFF. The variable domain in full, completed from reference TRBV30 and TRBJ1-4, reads SQTIHQWPATLVQPVGSPLSLECTVEGTSNPNLYWYRQAAGRGLQLLFYSVGIGQISSEVPQNLSASRPQDRQFILSSKKLLLSDSGFYLCAWGASGIATNEKLFFGSGTQLSVL.

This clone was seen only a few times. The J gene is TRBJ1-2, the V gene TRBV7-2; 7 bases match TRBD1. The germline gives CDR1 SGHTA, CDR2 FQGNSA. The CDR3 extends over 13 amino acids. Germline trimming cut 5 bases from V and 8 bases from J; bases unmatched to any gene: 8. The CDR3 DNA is TGTGCCAGCAGCCCTACAGGGGCTTGGGGCTACACCTTC. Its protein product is CASSPTGAWGYTF.

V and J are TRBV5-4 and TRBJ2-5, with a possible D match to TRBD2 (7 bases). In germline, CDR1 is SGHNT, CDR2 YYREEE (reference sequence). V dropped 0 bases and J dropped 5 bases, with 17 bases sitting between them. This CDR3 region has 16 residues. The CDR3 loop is CASSLGGGGHGETQYF. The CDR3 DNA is TGTGCCAGCAGCTTGGGAGGCGGGGGACACGGGGAGACCCAGTACTTC.

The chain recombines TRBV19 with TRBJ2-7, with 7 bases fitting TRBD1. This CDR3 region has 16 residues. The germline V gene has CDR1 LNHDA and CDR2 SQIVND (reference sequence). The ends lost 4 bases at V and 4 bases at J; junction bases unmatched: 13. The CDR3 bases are TGTGCCAGTAGTACCTCCGACAGGGCGCCTAAGTACGAGCAGTACTTC. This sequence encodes CASSTSDRAPKYEQYF.

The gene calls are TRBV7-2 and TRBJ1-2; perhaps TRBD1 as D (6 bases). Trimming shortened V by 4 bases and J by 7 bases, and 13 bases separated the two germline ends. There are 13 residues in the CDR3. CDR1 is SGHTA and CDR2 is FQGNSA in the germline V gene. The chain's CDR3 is CASSWGGRGGYTF. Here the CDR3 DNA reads TGTGCCAGCAGCTGGGGGGGCAGAGGTGGCTACACCTTC.

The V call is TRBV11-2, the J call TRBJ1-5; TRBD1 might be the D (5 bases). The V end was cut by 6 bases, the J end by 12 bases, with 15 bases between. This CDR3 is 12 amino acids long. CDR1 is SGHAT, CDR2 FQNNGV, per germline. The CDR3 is CASSHTSGDQHF. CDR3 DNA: TGTGCCAGCAGTCACACGTCGGGGGACCAGCATTTT.

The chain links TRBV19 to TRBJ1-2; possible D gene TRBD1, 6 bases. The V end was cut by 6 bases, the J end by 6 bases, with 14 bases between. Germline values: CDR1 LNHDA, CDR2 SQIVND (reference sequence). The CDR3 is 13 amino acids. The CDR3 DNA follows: TGTGCCAGTAGATCCTCAGGGGCGGATGGCTACACCTTC. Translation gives CASRSSGADGYTF.

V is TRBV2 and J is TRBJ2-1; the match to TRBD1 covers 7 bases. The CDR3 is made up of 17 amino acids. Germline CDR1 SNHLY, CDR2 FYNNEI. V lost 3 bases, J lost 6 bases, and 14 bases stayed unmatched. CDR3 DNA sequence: TGTGCCAGCAGTGATAGAACAGGGGTACTTCTCTTCAATGAGCAGTTCTTC. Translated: CASSDRTGVLLFNEQFF.

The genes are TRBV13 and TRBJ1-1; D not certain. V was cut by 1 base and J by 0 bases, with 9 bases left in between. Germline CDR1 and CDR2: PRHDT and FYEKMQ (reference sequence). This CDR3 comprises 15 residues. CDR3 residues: CASSLEVGLNTEAFF. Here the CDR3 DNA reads TGTGCCAGCAGCTTAGAGGTCGGGTTGAACACTGAAGCTTTCTTT.